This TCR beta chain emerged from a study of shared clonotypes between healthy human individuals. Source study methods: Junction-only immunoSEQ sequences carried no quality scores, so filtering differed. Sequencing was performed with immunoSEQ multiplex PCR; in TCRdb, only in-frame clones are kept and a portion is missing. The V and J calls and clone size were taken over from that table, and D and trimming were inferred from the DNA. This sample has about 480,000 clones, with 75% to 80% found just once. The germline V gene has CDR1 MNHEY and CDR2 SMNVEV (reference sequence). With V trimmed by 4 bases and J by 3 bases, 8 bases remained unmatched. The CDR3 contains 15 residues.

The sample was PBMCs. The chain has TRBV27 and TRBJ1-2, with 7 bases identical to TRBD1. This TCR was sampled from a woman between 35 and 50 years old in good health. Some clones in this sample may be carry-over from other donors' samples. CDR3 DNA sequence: TGTGCCAGCAGTTCACAGGGGACCCCGGACTATGGCTACACCTTC. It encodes CASSSQGTPDYGYTF.